This TCR beta chain derives from a study of PD-L1 blockade in urothelial cancer. Looking at the study overall: Atezolizumab (1,200 mg intravenously every 3 weeks) began at some point between 2014 and 2016 for patients. Of prior chemotherapy regimens, patients had received between 0 and 3.

The sample's time point: pretreatment peripheral blood. Method: immunoSEQ multiplex PCR; TCRdb's copy keeps in-frame clones and lacks some. The sample shows about 88,000 clones, roughly 90% of them seen only once. The sample consisted of PBMCs, taken around atezolizumab (anti-PD-L1) treatment. The source of this sequence is a woman older than 75 with urothelial cancer.

The CDR3 DNA reads TGCGCCAGCAGTTCAGACAGGGGCTCATACAATGAGCAGTTCTTC. Encoded protein: CASSSDRGSYNEQFF. The chain uses TRBV5-1 and TRBJ2-1; TRBD1 agrees at 8 bases. This CDR3 comprises 15 residues. J was trimmed by 4 bases and V by 5 bases; bases with no gene match: 8. Germline V gene sequence: CDR1 SGHRS, CDR2 YFSETQ.